Sequencing of this T cell receptor (beta chain) was carried out in a study of cytomegalovirus exposure and HLA in healthy donors (dated by TCRdb to about 2017). With regard to the full study: According to an earlier analysis of 587 of the donors, 150 million to 200 million T cells yielded 95 million to 140 million unique TCR beta sequences and roughly 280 Gb of sequence data. An early release covering approximately 600 HLA-typed donors comprised 250 to 350 gigabases of sequencing data and 65 million to 100 million unique TCR sequences. Of the roughly 400 genotyped donors, over 65% fell in the genetic ancestry cluster associated with self-reported Caucasian donors. The study aimed to test whether signatures of past pathogen exposure could be identified by cataloging public T cell receptors. Using immunosequencing, the study profiled T cell repertoires from 640 or so subjects and related those repertoires to cytomegalovirus serostatus. In addition to the first cohort of roughly 670 subjects, a separate validation cohort of approximately 120 different subjects was used. To predict cytomegalovirus infection status, the study brought together high-throughput TCR immunosequencing, statistical association of individual TCRs with disease status, and machine learning. A later analysis re-examined previously published TCR beta repertoires from more than 650 donors and added high-resolution HLA genotyping to investigate patterns of TCR occurrence. Rather than drawing on any new phenotypic data, the later analysis identified candidate immune exposures from TCR beta sequences and the way those sequences occurred across donors. In an earlier analysis of around 540 of the donors, high-throughput TCR beta sequencing was used to judge whether each TCR beta V gene segment behaved as functional or pseudogenic. Alongside the repertoire data, information on donor age, sex, ethnicity and CMV serostatus was compiled. A later genetic analysis took genome-wide SNP genotypes for about 55% of the 666 donors and used that subset as a discovery cohort. Every discovery cohort repertoire had been produced on one sequencing platform. HLA typing included class I and class II loci at four-digit resolution. Typing coverage varied by locus: roughly 629-640 donors for A, B, C, DRB1 and DQB1; approximately 560 for DQA1; nearly 610 for DPA1; approximately 470 for DPB1. Several DR-DQ haplotypes were handled as single units for association and clustering because linkage in the cohort was strong. Across around 400 genotyped donors of the cohort, an average of approximately 240,000 unique TCR beta nucleotide sequences per donor were sequenced, and roughly a sixth of those sequences were non-productive. Broader findings and caveats from the paper: Most CMV-associated TCR beta chains appeared to be HLA-restricted in a later analysis, and the HLA associations seemed to be driven largely by CMV exposure. A later analysis associated 15,000 to 20,000 TCR beta sequences with specific HLA alleles at a false discovery rate of 0.05. A further reported finding was that TCR beta sequences accurately predicted the HLA-A and HLA-B alleles for most subjects in the first cohort. Roughly uniform sequencing depth across donors was assumed in presence/absence analyses, although this assumption may not hold. It was suggested by the authors that the approach could potentially be generalized to other disease states and immunological phenotypes. In an earlier analysis of 587 of the donors, most TCR beta V segments were observed in productive rearrangements about 87% or about 30% of the time, broadly matching IMGT annotations. HLA typing was unavailable for some donors at each locus, so association tests used only the typed subset. Most TCR sequences were seen in very few donors, while some public TCRs were found in many individuals. In a later analysis, HLA-associated TCR beta chains were found to be more clonally expanded and to have lower generation probabilities than equally common non-associated chains. In this cohort, only TCR beta chains were sequenced, and detectable features were limited by the absence of alpha or paired-chain data. Correlated functional status among segregating V segments might reflect linkage disequilibrium, but an unknown experimental factor could not be ruled out. Because counts were too low, roughly 18 rarely observed V segments, including chromosome 9 orphons, were left out of the earlier analysis of a few hundred of the donors. A later analysis found that TCR association rates varied across HLA loci, with DRB1 alleles showing the most associated TCRs and HLA-C alleles the fewest. The classifier was reported to diagnose cytomegalovirus status with high specificity and sensitivity in both the original and validation cohorts. Immune exposure information for the cohort was limited to CMV serostatus. A later analysis reported that several top co-occurrence clusters appeared linked to parvovirus B19, influenza, CMV and Epstein-Barr virus. In vitro tests confirmed that a few of the cytomegalovirus-associated TCR beta chains recognize cytomegalovirus antigens. Compared with the 666-donor mean, donors in an Asian-associated ancestry cluster had fewer N-insertions in productive TCRs, according to a later genetic analysis. Some IMGT-functional V segments, including TRBV6-2 and TRBV6-3, could not be distinguished by the 87-base-pair reads and were therefore excluded. In a later genetic analysis, a missense DCLRE1C variant was associated with V-gene and J-gene trimming of TCR beta chains, and the association was replicated in an independent cohort. A group of highly shared sequence variants was considered likely to be a technical artifact of the sequencing pipeline. When HLA alleles, especially DR and DQ, strongly co-occurred, attributing TCR associations to individual alleles was difficult. The study listed 164 TCR beta chains as associated with cytomegalovirus.

The cohort was made up of roughly 670 healthy bone marrow donors. Cohort members were all nominally healthy when sampled, although unrecorded immune exposures were likely present. The donor was CMV seronegative and belonged to the group of 352 seronegative cohort members. Each donor provided a peripheral blood sample, and peripheral blood mononuclear cells were used for TCR beta sequencing. The Qiagen DNeasy Blood Extraction Kit was used to extract genomic DNA from the blood cell samples. The CDR3 covers 13 residues, taking in both the cysteine and the phenylalanine. Of all the DNA, just the CDR3 is kept, 39 bases in frame from base 1. The germline V end is reduced by 9 bases and the J end by 2 bases; junction bases left unmatched: 5. In the germline V gene, CDR1 corresponds to ENHRY and CDR2 to SYGVKD. In regard to this clone: The antigen it binds to is not known. Per-base qualities were not stored, and no clone one base away is much larger.

Library construction relied on the immunoSEQ multiplex PCR assay. For the multiplex PCR, a mixture combining 60 forward primers for TCR Vbeta segments and 13 reverse primers for TCR Jbeta segments was used. Amplification of the CDR3 region of rearranged TCR beta genes was performed with a multiplex PCR assay on genomic DNA. Amplified TCR beta libraries were sequenced as 87-base-pair reads on the Illumina HiSeq System. On the study's bioinformatics: A later analysis counted around 72 million unique TCR beta chains across the 670 or so repertoires, and 9.5 million to 11 million of these chains were shared by at least two donors. Raw reads were error-corrected and collapsed into unique sequences with a nearest-neighbor algorithm that merged closely related sequences to remove PCR and sequencing errors. Alignment of CDR3 sequences to IMGT reference sequences was used to assign V, D and J gene segments. For a sequence to be retained, a match of at least six nucleotides was required to both a V gene segment and a J gene segment. A rearrangement was called productive if the CDR3 had no stop codons and remained in frame with V and J, and every other rearrangement was called non-productive. Following IMGT convention, CDR3 was defined as the stretch from the second conserved V-encoded cysteine up to the conserved J-encoded phenylalanine. The earlier analysis of 587 of the donors excluded sequences that lacked an unambiguous match to a single V gene segment. An earlier analysis of under 750 of the donors called V segments functional above 56.7% productive rearrangements and segregating when the between-donor standard deviation exceeded 5%. A statistical classification framework was built to diagnose cytomegalovirus status from the catalog of TCR beta chain sequences. V and J gene assignment, in a later analysis, came from comparing TCR nucleotide sequences with IMGT/GENE-DB human TR gene sequences. The TCRdist pipeline was used in a later analysis to assign CDR3 sequences and most-parsimonious VDJ recombination scenarios. In a later analysis, every TCR beta chain was defined by the combination of its CDR3 amino acid sequence and its V-gene family, and reads without a unique V-gene family were dropped. As a way to deal with suspected cross-contamination and a sequencing artifact, a later analysis dropped 500 to 700 nucleotide sequences that were highly shared and had low generation probability. In a later analysis, a clonal expansion index was calculated for each public chain from normalized within-repertoire ranks of inferred template counts. Generation probabilities in a later analysis came from a VDJ recombination model fitted to out-of-frame rearrangements, and those results were checked against IGoR. In a later analysis, TCR-TCR, TCR-HLA and TCR-CMV co-occurrence was scored with hypergeometric tests, and a repertoire-size bias correction was applied to TCR pairs. To estimate false discovery rates, a later analysis permuted the HLA or CMV assignments 20 times. In a later analysis, co-occurring TCRs were grouped using DBSCAN, with TCRdist sequence similarity added in when clustering inside HLA-allele-positive subsets. Repertoires with fewer than 30,000 or more than 120,000 public chains, plus five repertoires with anomalous nucleotide sharing, were excluded from co-occurrence clustering. TCRdb provides this immuneACCESS table in a form limited to in-frame rearrangements. Some clones are lacking; in checked studies, under half of them reflect an unresolved V gene, and why the rest are absent is not known. V, J and clone size derive from that table, while D and trimming were established from the DNA sequence. The sample includes fewer than 150,000 clones, with 82% observed a single time. The ten most abundant clones make up about 2.3% of the sample.

The sequenced material came from PBMCs. The receptor was derived from a male donor in good health and CMV-seronegative. This chain is built from TRBV10-3 and TRBJ2-7; 9 central nucleotides agree with TRBD2. The CDR3 region reads CAIGLATAYEQYF. The bases read TGTGCCATAGGACTAGCGACTGCCTACGAGCAGTACTTC.